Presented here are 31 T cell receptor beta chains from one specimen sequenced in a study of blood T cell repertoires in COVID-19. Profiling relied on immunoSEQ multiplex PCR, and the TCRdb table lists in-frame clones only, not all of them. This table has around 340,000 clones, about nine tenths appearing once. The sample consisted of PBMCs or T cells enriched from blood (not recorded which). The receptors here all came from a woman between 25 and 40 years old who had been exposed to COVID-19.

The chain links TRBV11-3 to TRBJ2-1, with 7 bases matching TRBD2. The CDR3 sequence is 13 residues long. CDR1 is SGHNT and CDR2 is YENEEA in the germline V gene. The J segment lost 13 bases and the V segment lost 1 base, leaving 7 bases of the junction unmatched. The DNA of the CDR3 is TGTGCCAGCAGCTTAGGGCGGGAGCGGTCACAGTTCTTC. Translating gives CASSLGRERSQFF.

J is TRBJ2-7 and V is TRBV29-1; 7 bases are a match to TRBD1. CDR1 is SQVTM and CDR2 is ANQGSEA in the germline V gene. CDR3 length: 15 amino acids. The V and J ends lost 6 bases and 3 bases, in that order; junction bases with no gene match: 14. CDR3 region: CSVAPTGNFFYEQYF. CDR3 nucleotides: TGCAGCGTCGCCCCGACAGGGAATTTTTTCTACGAGCAGTACTTC.

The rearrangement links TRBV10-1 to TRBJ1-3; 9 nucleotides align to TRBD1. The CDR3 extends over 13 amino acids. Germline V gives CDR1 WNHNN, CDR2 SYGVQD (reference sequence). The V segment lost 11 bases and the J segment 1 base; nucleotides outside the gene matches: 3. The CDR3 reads CASGTGSGNTIYF. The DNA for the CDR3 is TGCGCCTCCGGGACAGGGTCTGGAAACACCATATATTTT.

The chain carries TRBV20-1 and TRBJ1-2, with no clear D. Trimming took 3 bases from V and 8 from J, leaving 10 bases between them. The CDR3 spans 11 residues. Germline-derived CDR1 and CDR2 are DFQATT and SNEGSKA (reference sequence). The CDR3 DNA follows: TGCAGTGCTAGGGCCGCGGGGGGCTACACCTTC. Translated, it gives CSARAAGGYTF.

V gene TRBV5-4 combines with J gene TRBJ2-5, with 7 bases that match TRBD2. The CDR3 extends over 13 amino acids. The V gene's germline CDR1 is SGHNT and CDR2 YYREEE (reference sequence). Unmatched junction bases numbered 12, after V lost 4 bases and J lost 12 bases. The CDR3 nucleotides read TGTGCCAGCAGCCCCGAAATATGGGGGGGGGAGTACTTC. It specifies CASSPEIWGGEYF.

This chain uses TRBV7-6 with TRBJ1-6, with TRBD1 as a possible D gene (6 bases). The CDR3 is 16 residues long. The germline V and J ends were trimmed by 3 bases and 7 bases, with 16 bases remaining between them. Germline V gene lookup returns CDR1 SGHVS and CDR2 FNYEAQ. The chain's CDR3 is CASSLAGGGGNSPLHF. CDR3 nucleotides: TGTGCCAGCAGCTTGGCAGGAGGGGGAGGGAATTCACCCCTCCACTTT. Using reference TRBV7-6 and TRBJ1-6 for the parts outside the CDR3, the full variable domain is GAGVSQSPRYKVTKRGQDVALRCDPISGHVSLYWYRQALGQGPEFLTYFNYEAQQDKSGLPNDRFSAERPEGSISTLTIQRTEQRDSAMYRCASSLAGGGGNSPLHFGNGTRLTVT.

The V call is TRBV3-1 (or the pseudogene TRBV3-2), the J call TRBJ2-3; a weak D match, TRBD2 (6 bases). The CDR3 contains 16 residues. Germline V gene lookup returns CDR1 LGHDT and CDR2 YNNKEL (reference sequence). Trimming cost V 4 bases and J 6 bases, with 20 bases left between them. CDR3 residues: CASSREERADLDTQYF. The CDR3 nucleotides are TGTGCCAGCAGCCGAGAGGAGCGGGCTGACCTGGATACGCAGTATTTT.

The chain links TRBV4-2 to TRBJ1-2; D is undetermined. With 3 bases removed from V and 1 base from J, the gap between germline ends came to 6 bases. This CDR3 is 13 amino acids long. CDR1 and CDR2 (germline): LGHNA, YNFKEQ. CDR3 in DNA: TGTGCCAGCAGCCAGGAGGTTAACTATGGCTACACCTTC. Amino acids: CASSQEVNYGYTF.

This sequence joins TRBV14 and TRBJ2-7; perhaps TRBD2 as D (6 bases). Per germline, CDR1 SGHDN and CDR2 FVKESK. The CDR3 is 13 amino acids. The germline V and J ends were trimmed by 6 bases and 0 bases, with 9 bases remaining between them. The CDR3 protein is CASSRDFSYEQYF. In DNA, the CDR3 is TGTGCCAGCAGTCGGGACTTCTCCTACGAGCAGTACTTC.

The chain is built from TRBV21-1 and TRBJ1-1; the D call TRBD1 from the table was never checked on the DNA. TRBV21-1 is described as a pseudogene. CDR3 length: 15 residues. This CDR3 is CGAASAGGLATEAFF. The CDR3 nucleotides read TGTGGAGCAGCAAGTGCAGGGGGCTTGGCTACTGAAGCTTTCTTT.

The CDR3 here is CASSSLRGAEWGETQYF. The CDR3 nucleotides are TGTGCCAGCAGTTCCCTTCGGGGGGCGGAGTGGGGAGAGACCCAGTACTTC. The chain recombines TRBV27 with TRBJ2-5; the D gene is possibly TRBD2 (7 bases). The CDR3 extends over 17 amino acids. V was cut by 4 bases and J by 4 bases, with 22 bases left in between. Germline-derived CDR1 and CDR2 are MNHEY and SMNVEV (reference sequence).

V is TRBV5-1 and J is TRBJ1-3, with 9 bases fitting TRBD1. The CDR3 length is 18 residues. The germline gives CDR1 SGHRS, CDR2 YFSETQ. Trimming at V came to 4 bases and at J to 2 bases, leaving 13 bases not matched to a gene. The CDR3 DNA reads TGCGCCAGCAGCCCGGAAACTACCGGGACAGGGACTGGAAACACCATATATTTT. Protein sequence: CASSPETTGTGTGNTIYF.

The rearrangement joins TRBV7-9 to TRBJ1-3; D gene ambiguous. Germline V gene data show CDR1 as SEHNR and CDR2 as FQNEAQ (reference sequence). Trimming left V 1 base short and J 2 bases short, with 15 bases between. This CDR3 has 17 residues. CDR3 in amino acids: CASSLERVRVPGNTIYF. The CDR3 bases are TGTGCCAGCAGCTTAGAGAGGGTCCGGGTCCCTGGAAACACCATATATTTT. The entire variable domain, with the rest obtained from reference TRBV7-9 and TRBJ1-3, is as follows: DTGVSQNPRHKITKRGQNVTFRCDPISEHNRLYWYRQTLGQGPEFLTYFQNEAQLEKSRLLSDRFSAERPKGSFSTLEIQRTEQGDSAMYLCASSLERVRVPGNTIYFGEGSWLTVV.

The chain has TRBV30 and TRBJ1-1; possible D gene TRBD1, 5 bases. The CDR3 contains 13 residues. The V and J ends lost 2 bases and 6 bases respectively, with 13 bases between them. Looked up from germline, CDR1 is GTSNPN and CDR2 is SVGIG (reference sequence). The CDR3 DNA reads TGTGCCTGGAGTCAAGGGGTGTGGGCTGAAGCTTTCTTT. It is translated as CAWSQGVWAEAFF.

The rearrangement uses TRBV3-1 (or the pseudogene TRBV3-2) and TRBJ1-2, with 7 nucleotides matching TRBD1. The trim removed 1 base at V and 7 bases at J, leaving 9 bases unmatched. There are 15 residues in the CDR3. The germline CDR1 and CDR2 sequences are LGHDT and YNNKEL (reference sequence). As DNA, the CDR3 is TGTGCCAGCAGCCAAGCGAGGACAGGCCTCGGTGGCTACACCTTC. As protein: CASSQARTGLGGYTF.

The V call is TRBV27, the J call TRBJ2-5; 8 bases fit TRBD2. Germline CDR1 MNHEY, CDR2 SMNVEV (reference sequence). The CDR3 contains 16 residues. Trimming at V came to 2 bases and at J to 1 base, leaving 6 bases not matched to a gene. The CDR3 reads CASSLVAGPIQETQYF. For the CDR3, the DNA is TGTGCCAGCAGTTTAGTAGCGGGACCGATCCAAGAGACCCAGTACTTC.

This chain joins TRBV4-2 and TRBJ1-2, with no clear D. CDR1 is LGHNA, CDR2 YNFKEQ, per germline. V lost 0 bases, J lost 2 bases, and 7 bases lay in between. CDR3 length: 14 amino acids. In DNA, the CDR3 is TGTGCCAGCAGCCAAGATCCGAGAAACTATGGCTACACCTTC. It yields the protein CASSQDPRNYGYTF.

CDR3 sequence: CASGWTGNTEAFF. CDR3 DNA: TGCGCCAGCGGTTGGACAGGGAACACTGAAGCTTTCTTT. The chain couples TRBV5-1 to TRBJ1-1; TRBD1 aligns across 7 bases. The CDR3 consists of 13 residues. V shed 7 bases and J 1 base; nucleotides not matched to a gene: 4. Germline CDR1 and CDR2: SGHRS and YFSETQ. Full variable domain (outside the CDR3, taken from reference TRBV5-1 and TRBJ1-1): KAGVTQTPRYLIKTRGQQVTLSCSPISGHRSVSWYQQTPGQGLQFLFEYFSETQRNKGNFPGRFSGRQFSNSRSEMNVSTLELGDSALYLCASGWTGNTEAFFGQGTRLTVV.

This CDR3 reads CASSVARDLLAGGANEQFF. CDR3 coding DNA: TGTGCCAGCAGCGTAGCCCGGGATCTTCTAGCGGGAGGGGCTAATGAGCAGTTCTTC. This chain joins TRBV9 and TRBJ2-1, with 12 bases matching TRBD2. V lost 0 bases, J lost 7 bases, and 14 bases stayed unmatched. This CDR3 is built from 19 residues. Per germline, CDR1 SGDLS and CDR2 YYNGEE.

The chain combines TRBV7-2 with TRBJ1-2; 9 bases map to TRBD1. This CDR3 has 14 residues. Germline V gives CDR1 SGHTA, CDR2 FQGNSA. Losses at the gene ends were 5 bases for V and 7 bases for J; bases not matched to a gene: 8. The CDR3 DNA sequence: TGTGCCAGCAGCCACAACACAGGGGGCACTGGCTACACCTTC. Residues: CASSHNTGGTGYTF.

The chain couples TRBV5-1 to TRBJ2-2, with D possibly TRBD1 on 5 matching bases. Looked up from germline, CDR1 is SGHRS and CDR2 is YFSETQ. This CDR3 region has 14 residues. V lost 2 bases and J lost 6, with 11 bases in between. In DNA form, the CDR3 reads TGCGCCAGCAGCTTAGCAGGGTGGGCCGGGGAGCTGTTTTTT. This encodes CASSLAGWAGELFF.

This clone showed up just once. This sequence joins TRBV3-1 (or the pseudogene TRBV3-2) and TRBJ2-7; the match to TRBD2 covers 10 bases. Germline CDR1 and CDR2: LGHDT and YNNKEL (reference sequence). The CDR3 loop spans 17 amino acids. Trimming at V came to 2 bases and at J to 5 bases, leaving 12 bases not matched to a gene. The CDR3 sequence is CASSQNKASGSRHEQYF. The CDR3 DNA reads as TGTGCCAGCAGCCAAAATAAGGCTAGCGGGAGTCGCCACGAGCAGTACTTC.

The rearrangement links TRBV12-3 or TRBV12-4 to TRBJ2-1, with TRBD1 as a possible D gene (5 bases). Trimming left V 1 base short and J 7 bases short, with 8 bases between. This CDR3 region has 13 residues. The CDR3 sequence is CASSLDRRNEQFF. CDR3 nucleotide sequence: TGTGCCAGCAGTTTAGACAGGCGGAATGAGCAGTTCTTC.

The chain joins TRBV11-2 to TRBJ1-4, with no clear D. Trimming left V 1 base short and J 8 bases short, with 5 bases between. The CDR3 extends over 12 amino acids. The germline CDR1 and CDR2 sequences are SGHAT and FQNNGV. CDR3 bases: TGTGCCAGCAGCTTAGGTAGCGAAAAACTGTTTTTT. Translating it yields CASSLGSEKLFF.

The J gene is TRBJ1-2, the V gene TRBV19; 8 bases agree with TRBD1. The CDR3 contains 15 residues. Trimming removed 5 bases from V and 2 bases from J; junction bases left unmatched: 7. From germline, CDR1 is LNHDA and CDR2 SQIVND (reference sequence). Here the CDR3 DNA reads TGTGCCAGTAGTCGTCCAGGGGGCCGGAACTATGGCTACACCTTC. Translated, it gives CASSRPGGRNYGYTF. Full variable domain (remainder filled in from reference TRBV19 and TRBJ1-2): DGGITQSPKYLFRKEGQNVTLSCEQNLNHDAMYWYRQDPGQGLRLIYYSQIVNDFQKGDIAEGYSVSREKKESFPLTVTSAQKNPTAFYLCASSRPGGRNYGYTFGSGTRLTVV.

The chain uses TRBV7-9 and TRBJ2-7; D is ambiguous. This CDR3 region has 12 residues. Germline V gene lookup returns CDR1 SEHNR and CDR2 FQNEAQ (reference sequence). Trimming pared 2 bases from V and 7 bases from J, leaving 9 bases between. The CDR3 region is CASSLTKWEQYF. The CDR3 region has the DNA TGTGCCAGCAGCTTAACAAAGTGGGAGCAGTACTTC.

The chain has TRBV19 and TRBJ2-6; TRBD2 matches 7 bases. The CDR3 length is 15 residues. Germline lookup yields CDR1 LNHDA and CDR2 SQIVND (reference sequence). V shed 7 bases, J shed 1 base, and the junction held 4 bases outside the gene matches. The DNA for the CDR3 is TGTGCCAGTATCTTGCGGGGGTCTGGGGCCAACGTCCTGACTTTC. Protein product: CASILRGSGANVLTF.

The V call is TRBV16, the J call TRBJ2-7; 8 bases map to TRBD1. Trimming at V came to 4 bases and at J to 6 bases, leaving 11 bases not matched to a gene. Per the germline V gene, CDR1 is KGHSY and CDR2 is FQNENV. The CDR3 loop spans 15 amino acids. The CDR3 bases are TGTGCCAGCAGCCCGCACGGGACAGGAGGTCGCGAGCAGTACTTC. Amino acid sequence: CASSPHGTGGREQYF.

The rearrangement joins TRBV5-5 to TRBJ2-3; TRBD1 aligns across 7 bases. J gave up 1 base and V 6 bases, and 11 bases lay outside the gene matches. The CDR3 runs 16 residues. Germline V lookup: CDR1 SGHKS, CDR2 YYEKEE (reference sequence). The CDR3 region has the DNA TGTGCCAGCATGGTGGGCAGGGGGTCGGGCACAGATACGCAGTATTTT. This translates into CASMVGRGSGTDTQYF.

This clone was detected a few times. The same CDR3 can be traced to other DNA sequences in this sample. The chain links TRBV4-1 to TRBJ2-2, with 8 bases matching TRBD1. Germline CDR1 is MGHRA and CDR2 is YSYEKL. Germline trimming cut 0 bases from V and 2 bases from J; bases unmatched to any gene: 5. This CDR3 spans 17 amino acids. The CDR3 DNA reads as TGCGCCAGCAGCCAAGATCCCCAGGGGGCAAACACCGGGGAGCTGTTTTTT. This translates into CASSQDPQGANTGELFF.

The CDR3 is CASSSRYDSYEQYF. The CDR3, as DNA: TGTGCCAGCAGCTCACGATATGACAGCTACGAGCAGTACTTC. The rearrangement joins TRBV11-3 to TRBJ2-7, with D perhaps TRBD1 (5 bases). The CDR3 loop spans 14 amino acids. Between the trimmed V and J ends, which lost 4 bases and 3 bases, there was a span of 13 bases. CDR1 SGHNT and CDR2 YENEEA come from the germline V gene.